These 8 T cell receptor beta chains were sequenced from one sample in a study of shared clonotypes between healthy human individuals. Assay: immunoSEQ multiplex PCR; the TCRdb copy retains only in-frame clones and omits some. The table records over a million clones, under 80% of them present only once. Specimen: memory CD4+ T cells sorted from blood. The subset here: CD45RA-negative fraction. These receptor sequences come from a man aged 18 to 29 in good health.

The rearrangement links TRBV7-8 to TRBJ1-4; no clear D gene. Looked up from germline, CDR1 is SGHVS and CDR2 is FQNEAQ. This CDR3 is built from 16 residues. V was cut by 3 bases and J by 4 bases, with 15 bases left in between. The CDR3 nucleotides read TGTGCCAGCAGCTTCCTCCCAGACCGCGTTAATGAAAAACTGTTTTTT. It is translated as CASSFLPDRVNEKLFF.

The CDR3, as DNA: TGTGCCAGCAGTGAATCGGGCCTCCCTGGAAACACCATATATTTT. It encodes CASSESGLPGNTIYF. The chain employs TRBV6-1 and TRBJ1-3; no clear D gene. The length of the CDR3 is 15 residues. The V end lost 2 bases, the J end lost 2 bases, and 10 bases lay between the germline ends. Per the germline V gene, CDR1 is MNHNS and CDR2 is SASEGT.

V is TRBV19 and J is TRBJ1-2, with 8 bases lining up with TRBD1. The J segment lost 4 bases and the V segment lost 4 bases, leaving 5 bases of the junction unmatched. Germline CDR1 is LNHDA and CDR2 is SQIVND (reference sequence). There are 14 residues in the CDR3. The CDR3 loop is CASSRDRRSYGYTF. CDR3 coding DNA: TGTGCCAGTAGTAGGGACAGGAGAAGCTATGGCTACACCTTC.

The sample holds a few counts of this clone. The chain carries TRBV19 and TRBJ2-5; D is undetermined. Germline-derived CDR1 and CDR2 are LNHDA and SQIVND (reference sequence). V was shortened by 5 bases and J by 2 bases, with 15 bases between the two germline ends. This CDR3 has 15 amino acids. CDR3 residues: CASSLGPLPQETQYF. The DNA for the CDR3 is TGTGCCAGTAGTTTAGGTCCCCTTCCTCAAGAGACCCAGTACTTC.

This chain connects TRBV9 to TRBJ1-3; TRBD1 matches 8 bases. Losses at the gene ends were 3 bases for V and 2 bases for J; bases not matched to a gene: 4. The V gene's germline CDR1 is SGDLS and CDR2 YYNGEE. This CDR3 is 15 amino acids long. The CDR3 protein is CASSAQTGAGNTIYF. In DNA, the CDR3 is TGTGCCAGCAGCGCTCAGACAGGGGCTGGAAACACCATATATTTT.

The rearrangement uses TRBV27 and TRBJ1-2; 7 bases fit TRBD1. V gave up 2 bases and J gave up 9 bases; unmatched junction bases: 12. The CDR3 sequence is 15 residues long. CDR1 and CDR2 from the germline V gene are MNHEY and SMNVEV (reference sequence). The CDR3 region has the DNA TGTGCCAGCAGTTTAGGGGACAGATACTTGGAAAGCTACACCTTC. It specifies CASSLGDRYLESYTF.

The rearrangement joins TRBV19 to TRBJ1-3; D unclear. This CDR3 is 10 amino acids long. Between the trimmed V and J ends, which lost 9 bases and 8 bases, there was a span of 8 bases. Germline CDR1 and CDR2: LNHDA and SQIVND (reference sequence). The CDR3 here is CASAGYTIYF. DNA for the CDR3: TGTGCCAGCGCGGGATACACCATATATTTT.

This chain connects TRBV14 to TRBJ2-2; 8 bases match TRBD1. V dropped 0 bases and J dropped 2; count of bases not matched to a gene: 5. Germline CDR1 reads SGHDN; CDR2 reads FVKESK. This CDR3 contains 17 residues. CDR3 in DNA: TGTGCCAGCAGCCAAGATTCCGGGACAGGAAACACCGGGGAGCTGTTTTTT. Translation: CASSQDSGTGNTGELFF. The full variable domain, rest sourced from reference TRBV14 and TRBJ2-2, is EAGVTQFPSHSVIEKGQTVTLRCDPISGHDNLYWYRRVMGKEIKFLLHFVKESKQDESGMPNNRFLAERTGGTYSTLKVQPAELEDSGVYFCASSQDSGTGNTGELFFGEGSRLTVL.